The sequence of this T cell receptor (beta chain) was determined in a study of neurological immune-mediated disorders. Study background: Relapsing-remitting forms accounted for 31 of the 34 multiple sclerosis patients and secondary progressive forms for 3.

With V trimmed by 5 bases and J by 7 bases, 11 bases remained unmatched. This CDR3 has 15 amino acids. Germline V CDR1 and CDR2: DFQATT, SNEGSKA (reference sequence). This clonotype was counted at least ten times. Its antigen remains unidentified. 2 million PBMCs stored at -80 C were the source of the unsorted libraries. TCRdb itself ran the 5' RACE reads through MiXCR, one entry per CDR3 protein. The sample lists tens of thousands of distinct CDR3 sequences, 4% to 6% occurring once. Study-wide results and caveats: It was the repertoires of 18 of 34 multiple sclerosis patients that phylogenetic grouping placed in one related-CDR3 cluster, which is a possible signature.

The chain is built from TRBV20-1 and TRBJ1-6; TRBD1 matches at 7 bases. Sequenced input: PBMCs. This receptor was obtained from a man in his late teens or twenties with multiple sclerosis. CDR3 loop: CSAWDRLRGNSPLHF. CDR3 nucleotide sequence: TGCAGTGCTTGGGACAGACTAAGGGGAAATTCACCCCTCCACTTT.